These 22 T cell receptor beta chains came from one sample sequenced in a study of blood T cells in healthy people across ages (dated by TCRdb to 2015 to 2017). The library was obtained by 5' RACE. TCRdb shows the sequencer as Illumina HiSeq 2500. A second PCR of roughly 6 to 11 cycles was performed with a sample-barcoded 5' primer and a J-beta primer mix. TCRdb reran the public reads through fastp at Q25 and MiXCR, keeping productive beta chains. Identical CDR3 protein sequences are pooled into one entry, listed with their most common genes and DNA. Present in this sample are some 1.5 million distinct CDR3 sequences, roughly 30% of which were seen just once. More than 6% of the sample goes to the ten largest clones. Sequencing was carried out using blood. Receptor source: a woman between 25 and 40 years old in good health.

This clonotype was observed a few times. V usage is TRBV12-3 or TRBV12-4 and J usage is TRBJ2-3; D possibly corresponds to TRBD1 (5 bases). This CDR3 has 13 residues. Trimming took 3 bases from V and 5 from J, leaving 9 bases between them. The CDR3 region has the DNA TGTGCCAGCAGTTTCCAGGGCCGAGATACGCAGTATTTT. It encodes CASSFQGRDTQYF.

Ten or more counts support this clonotype. V is TRBV20-1 and J is TRBJ2-1, with TRBD2 identical over 13 bases. Trimming removed 7 bases from V and 4 bases from J; junction bases left unmatched: 16. There are 18 residues in the CDR3. The V gene's germline CDR1 is DFQATT and CDR2 SNEGSKA (reference sequence). CDR3 loop: CSVVHGTSGAVGYNEQFF. The CDR3 DNA reads TGCAGTGTTGTGCACGGGACTAGCGGGGCCGTCGGGTACAATGAGCAGTTCTTC.

A few counts support this clonotype. The chain carries TRBV9 and TRBJ2-3; 13 positions match TRBD2. This CDR3 is built from 16 residues. Germline loops: CDR1 SGDLS, CDR2 YYNGEE. V was pared by 4 bases and J by 3 bases, with 5 bases of the junction left unmatched. The CDR3 DNA is TGTGCCAGCAGCAAGGGACTAGCGGGGATTACAGATACGCAGTATTTT. It codes for CASSKGLAGITDTQYF.

The rearrangement uses TRBV7-9 and TRBJ2-1; maybe TRBD2 (5 bases). V was cut by 5 bases and J by 2 bases, with 16 bases left in between. This CDR3 is 16 amino acids long. The germline CDR1 and CDR2 sequences are SEHNR and FQNEAQ (reference sequence). Written as DNA, the CDR3 is TGTGCCAGCAGCGGGTCGGTTGCCGGGGCCTACAATGAGCAGTTCTTC. This translates into CASSGSVAGAYNEQFF. Supplemented by reference TRBV7-9 and TRBJ2-1, the full variable domain reads DTGVSQNPRHKITKRGQNVTFRCDPISEHNRLYWYRQTLGQGPEFLTYFQNEAQLEKSRLLSDRFSAERPKGSFSTLEIQRTEQGDSAMYLCASSGSVAGAYNEQFFGPGTRLTVL.

The chain carries TRBV6-2 or TRBV6-3 and TRBJ2-1; TRBD1 matches at 10 bases. The trim removed 6 bases at V and 8 bases at J, leaving 10 bases unmatched. This CDR3 is 15 amino acids long. In germline, CDR1 is MNHEY, CDR2 SVGEGT. CDR3 DNA sequence: TGTGCCAGCAGACGACCCGGGACAGGGGAGGATGAGCAGTTCTTC. This encodes CASRRPGTGEDEQFF.

V and J are TRBV9 and TRBJ2-7, with D hard to call. The germline CDR1 and CDR2 sequences are SGDLS and YYNGEE. The CDR3 length is 14 residues. With 2 bases removed from V and 4 bases from J, the gap between germline ends came to 13 bases. The DNA for the CDR3 is TGTGCCAGCAGCGTTTCGGACGGTTCTTACGAGCAGTACTTC. This sequence encodes CASSVSDGSYEQYF.

A few counts support this clonotype. The CDR3 nucleotides read TGTGCCAGCTCACCACTCCCGGGAACGAAGCCAGATACGCAGTATTTT. It yields the protein CASSPLPGTKPDTQYF. This chain connects TRBV18 to TRBJ2-3, with D possibly being TRBD2 (5 bases). Looked up from germline, CDR1 is KGHSH and CDR2 is LQKENI. V was clipped by 1 base and J by 4 bases, with 15 bases between them. There are 16 residues in the CDR3.

This clonotype was detected a few times. The chain recombines TRBV5-1 with TRBJ2-6; possibly TRBD1 for D (5 bases). Germline loops: CDR1 SGHRS, CDR2 YFSETQ. This CDR3 is 15 amino acids long. Trimming left V 5 bases short and J 3 bases short, with 12 bases between. The CDR3 DNA sequence: TGCGCCAGCAGTCTTACAGGATATGGGGCCAACGTCCTGACTTTC. It specifies CASSLTGYGANVLTF.

This chain joins TRBV12-3 or TRBV12-4 and TRBJ2-5, with D possibly matching TRBD2 (5 bases). The J call is doubtful: the DNA matches TRBJ2-7 better. This CDR3 contains 18 residues. CDR3 protein: CASSRPPGTGLPPYEQYF. The CDR3 DNA sequence: TGTGCCAGCAGTAGGCCGCCGGGAACGGGCCTTCCCCCCTACGAGCAGTACTTC.

The table lists this clonotype with many counts. The V call is TRBV7-2, the J call TRBJ1-2; TRBD1 might be the D (5 bases). Germline lookup yields CDR1 SGHTA and CDR2 FQGNSA. Trimming removed 3 bases from V and 0 bases from J, with 8 bases in between. This CDR3 comprises 14 residues. The CDR3 nucleotides are TGTGCCAGCAGCTTCGACAGCTCTAACTATGGCTACACCTTC. It specifies CASSFDSSNYGYTF.

This clonotype appeared a few times. This chain connects TRBV29-1 to TRBJ2-3; either TRBD1 or TRBD2 may supply D (5 bases each). This CDR3 spans 14 amino acids. Trimming left V 4 bases short and J 0 bases short, with 11 bases between. From germline, CDR1 is SQVTM and CDR2 ANQGSEA. CDR3 DNA sequence: TGCAGCGTTGTTGCCGGGGCGAGCACAGATACGCAGTATTTT. It specifies CSVVAGASTDTQYF.

About this clonotype itself: Germline and junction disagree at one end, which may indicate a read error. The chain couples TRBV6-6 to TRBJ2-1, with D possibly matching TRBD1 (5 bases). Germline CDR1 reads MNHNY; CDR2 reads SVGAGI (reference sequence). The CDR3 length is 14 residues. As DNA, the CDR3 is TGTGCCAGCAGTTACTCCCAGGGATATAATGAGCGGTTCTTC. Amino acid sequence: CASSYSQGYNERFF.

This clonotype was detected a few times. The chain uses TRBV7-9 and TRBJ2-1; TRBD2 matches 13 bases. Germline trimming cut 5 bases from V and 10 bases from J; bases unmatched to any gene: 2. CDR1 and CDR2 from the germline V gene are SEHNR and FQNEAQ (reference sequence). CDR3 size: 13 residues. This CDR3 reads CASSVTSGREQFF. CDR3 nucleotide sequence: TGTGCCAGCAGCGTGACTAGCGGGAGGGAGCAGTTCTTC.

The chain has TRBV10-2 and TRBJ2-4; 10 bases are shared with TRBD1. The CDR3 is 13 residues long. V was clipped by 6 bases and J by 14 bases; unmatched bases: 10. Germline V gives CDR1 WSHSY, CDR2 SAAADI. As DNA, the CDR3 is TGCGCCAGCAGCGACTGGGACAGGGGAAATAAGTACTTC. This sequence encodes CASSDWDRGNKYF.

This clonotype came up a few times. V and J are TRBV12-5 and TRBJ2-3; the D is unclear. In germline, CDR1 is LGHNT, CDR2 FRNRAP. The CDR3 covers 14 residues. With 7 bases removed from V and 0 bases from J, the gap between germline ends came to 11 bases. In DNA, the CDR3 is TGTGCTAGTGTCAAGGGCTCTAGCACAGATACGCAGTATTTT. This translates into CASVKGSSTDTQYF.

At least ten counts were recorded for this clonotype. This sequence joins TRBV7-6 and TRBJ2-3, with D possibly TRBD1 on 5 matching bases. The CDR3 consists of 13 residues. Looked up from germline, CDR1 is SGHVS and CDR2 is FNYEAQ. V lost 5 bases and J 11 bases, leaving 17 bases between the germline ends. The CDR3 nucleotides are TGTGCCAGCAGCCCAGGACAAGACACGGGGCAGTATTTT. Its translation: CASSPGQDTGQYF. The full variable domain, in which reference TRBV7-6 and TRBJ2-3 provide the parts outside the CDR3, is GAGVSQSPRYKVTKRGQDVALRCDPISGHVSLYWYRQALGQGPEFLTYFNYEAQQDKSGLPNDRFSAERPEGSISTLTIQRTEQRDSAMYRCASSPGQDTGQYFGPGTRLTVL.

The table lists this clonotype with a few counts. A much larger clone differs by one base, so this may be a read error. The chain recombines TRBV29-1 with TRBJ1-2, with 8 bases that match TRBD1. The CDR3 totals 12 residues. Germline CDR1 reads SQVTM; CDR2 reads ANQGSEA. V shed 8 bases and J 5 bases; nucleotides not matched to a gene: 7. CDR3: CSPSTGGYGYTF. The CDR3 DNA follows: TGCAGCCCGTCCACAGGGGGGTATGGCTACACCTTC.

Comment on this clonotype: A much bigger clone sits one base away, suggesting this may be a read error. The chain carries TRBV7-2 and TRBJ2-6; D perhaps matches TRBD1 (5 bases). This CDR3 has 20 amino acids. Germline CDR1 reads SGHTA; CDR2 reads FQGNSA. CDR3 bases: TGTGCCAGCAGCCTATACCCGGGCAGCTTCACCAATTCTGGGGCCAACGTCCGGACTTTC. Its protein product is CASSLYPGSFTNSGANVRTF.

About this clonotype: The junction shows a germline mismatch at one end, possibly a read error. The chain links TRBV12-3 or TRBV12-4 to TRBJ2-1, with D perhaps matching TRBD1 (6 bases). CDR3 length equals 14 residues. CDR3 sequence (DNA): TGTGCCTGCAGGGGCCGAGGAGTACGAAGTGAGCAGTTCTTC. Protein: CACRGRGVRSEQFF.

The V and J genes are TRBV21-1 and TRBJ2-5. TRBV21-1 is a recognized pseudogene. This CDR3 is built from 14 residues. For the CDR3, the DNA is TGTGCCAGCAGCTTTACGGGACCTAAGGAGACCCAGTACTTC. Translating it yields CASSFTGPKETQYF.

The chain joins TRBV29-1 to TRBJ2-3; a weak D match, TRBD2 (5 bases). The CDR3 is 13 amino acids. V dropped 7 bases and J dropped 2 bases, with 13 bases sitting between them. The germline V gene has CDR1 SQVTM and CDR2 ANQGSEA. The CDR3 sequence: CSARTRHTDTQYF. CDR3 nucleotide sequence: TGCAGCGCCCGGACTCGACACACAGATACGCAGTATTTT.

DNA of the CDR3: TGTGCCAGCAGCCAAGGAGGGCGTTCCGGGGAGCTGTTTTTT. As protein: CASSQGGRSGELFF. This chain links TRBV3-1 with TRBJ2-2; D may be TRBD2 (5 bases). The V gene lost 1 base and the J gene lost 6 bases, with 9 bases spanning the gap. Germline V CDR1 and CDR2: LGHDT, YNNKEL (reference sequence). The CDR3 has 14 residues.